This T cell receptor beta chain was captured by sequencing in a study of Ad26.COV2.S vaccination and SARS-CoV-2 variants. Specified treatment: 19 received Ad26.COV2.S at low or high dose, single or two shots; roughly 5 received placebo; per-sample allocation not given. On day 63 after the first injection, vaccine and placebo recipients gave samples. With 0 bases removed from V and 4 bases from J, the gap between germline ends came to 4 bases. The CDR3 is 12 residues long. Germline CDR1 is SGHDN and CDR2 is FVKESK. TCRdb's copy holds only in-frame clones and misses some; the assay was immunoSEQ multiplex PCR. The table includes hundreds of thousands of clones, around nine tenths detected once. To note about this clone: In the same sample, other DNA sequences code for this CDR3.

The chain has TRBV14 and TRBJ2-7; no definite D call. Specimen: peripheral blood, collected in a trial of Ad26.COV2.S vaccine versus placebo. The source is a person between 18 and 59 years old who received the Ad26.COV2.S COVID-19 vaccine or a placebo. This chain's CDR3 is CASSQDPYEQYF. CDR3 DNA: TGTGCCAGCAGCCAAGACCCTTACGAGCAGTACTTC.